These T cell receptor beta chains were read from a single sample in a study of type 1 and type 2 diabetes patients. TCRdb processed the multiplex PCR reads anew with MiXCR; each CDR3 protein has one entry. The repertoire holds 250,000 to 300,000 distinct CDR3 sequences, with around 50% as singletons. The sample taken for sequencing was peripheral blood mononuclear cells (PBMCs). These receptors were obtained from a man younger than 30 with type 2 diabetes. The CDR3 runs from the conserved cysteine through the conserved F or W. D genes are given only for firm matches. Clone size is stated in some rows and not others, as once, few, many or a class when expanded.

V: TRBV14
length: 11
size: -
J: TRBJ1-1
D: -
CDR3: CASSQDSRAFF
DNA: TGTGCCAGCAGCCAAGACAGTAGGGCTTTCTTT

V: TRBV10-2
length: 16
size: few
J: TRBJ1-1
D: TRBD1
CDR3: CASSDSLDDRGFEAFF
DNA: TGCGCCAGCAGTGACTCCCTCGACGACAGGGGATTTGAAGCTTTCTTT

V: TRBV30
length: 16
size: few
J: TRBJ1-1
D: TRBD1
CDR3: CAWSSGTGTLNTEAFF
DNA: TGTGCCTGGAGCTCCGGGACAGGGACTTTGAACACTGAAGCTTTCTTT

V: TRBV29-1
length: 15
size: -
J: TRBJ1-2
D: -
CDR3: CSVDLEDVDNYGYTF
DNA: TGCAGCGTTGACTTAGAGGACGTAGATAACTATGGCTACACCTTC

V: TRBV11-2
length: 15
size: -
J: TRBJ2-5
D: -
CDR3: CASSLDRGATETQYF
DNA: TGTGCCAGCAGCTTAGATCGGGGGGCAACAGAGACCCAGTACTTC

V: TRBV11-2
length: 15
size: -
J: TRBJ2-7
D: -
CDR3: CASSAISDEHYEQYF
DNA: TGTGCCAGCAGCGCTATATCGGACGAGCACTACGAGCAGTACTTC

V: TRBV19
length: 15
size: -
J: TRBJ1-1
D: -
CDR3: CASSIKDGLNTEAFF
DNA: TGTGCCAGTAGTATAAAGGACGGCCTTAACACTGAAGCTTTCTTT

V: TRBV7-9
length: 17
size: few
J: TRBJ2-6
D: -
CDR3: CASSLSQGSPGANVLTF
DNA: TGTGCCAGCAGCTTATCCCAGGGGTCACCTGGGGCCAACGTCCTGACTTTC

V: TRBV7-3
length: 15
size: -
J: TRBJ2-1
D: -
CDR3: CASSPNIGGKNEQFF
DNA: TGTGCCAGCAGCCCTAACATCGGGGGAAAAAATGAGCAGTTCTTC

V: TRBV6-6
length: 15
size: few
J: TRBJ2-3
D: -
CDR3: CASQGTAGSTDTQYF
DNA: TGTGCCAGCCAGGGCACTGCGGGGTCCACAGATACGCAGTATTTT

V: TRBV2
length: 16
size: few
J: TRBJ2-2
D: TRBD1
CDR3: CASSEIGTGVTGELFF
DNA: TGTGCCAGCAGTGAAATCGGGACAGGGGTCACCGGGGAGCTGTTTTTT

V: TRBV19
length: 13
size: -
J: TRBJ2-4
D: -
CDR3: CASNEGAKNIQYF
DNA: TGTGCCAGTAATGAGGGGGCCAAAAACATTCAGTACTTC

V: TRBV7-2
length: 14
size: -
J: TRBJ1-6
D: -
CDR3: CASSWGGSDSPLHF
DNA: TGTGCCAGCAGCTGGGGGGGATCGGATTCACCCCTCCACTTT

V: TRBV2
length: 13
size: -
J: TRBJ2-1
D: -
CDR3: CASSVTNYNEQFF
DNA: TGTGCCAGCAGTGTCACTAACTACAATGAGCAGTTCTTC

V: TRBV5-1
length: 17
size: -
J: TRBJ2-3
D: TRBD2
CDR3: CASSLSLAGEGTDTQYF
DNA: TGCGCCAGCAGCTTGTCACTAGCGGGAGAGGGCACAGATACGCAGTATTTT